This T cell receptor (beta chain) originates from a study of T-cell reconstitution after alpha-beta-depleted transplantation in children. General study findings and limits: Surviving recipient cells, namely T cells and thymic progenitors, were the source of high day-60 TCRbeta diversity in some patients.

Unique molecular identifiers featured in how the TCRbeta library was prepared. MiXCR was run by TCRdb on the PCR reads, yielding one entry per CDR3 protein. The table shows about 260,000 distinct CDR3 sequences, with 8.2% occurring only once. The CDR3 covers 15 residues. The trim removed 5 bases at V and 9 bases at J, leaving 10 bases unmatched. Germline-derived CDR1 and CDR2 are SGHAT and FQDESV (reference sequence). This clonotype was picked up many times. What it binds is unknown. Sequences were derived from PBMCs, mostly from graft donor cells, sampled 180 days after TCRalphabeta/CD19-depleted stem cell transplant. The chain joins TRBV11-1 to TRBJ2-1, with 10 bases aligning to TRBD2. The clonotype was recovered from a male patient between 10 and 17 years old who had a stem cell transplant for acute lymphoblastic leukemia, so the T cells may come from the graft donor. The CDR3 coding sequence is TGTGCCAGCAGCACGGGGCTAGCGGGAGCCATTGAGCAGTTCTTC. Amino acid sequence: CASSTGLAGAIEQFF.